This T cell receptor (beta chain) was recovered during a study of PD-L1 blockade in urothelial cancer. Study-wide context: Chemotherapy regimens numbering 0 to 3 had been given to patients. Analyses were performed on blood at 3 weeks after treatment start (the second dose) and at 6 weeks.

Generated by immunoSEQ multiplex PCR, the TCRdb table keeps only in-frame clones and is missing some. Seen here are fewer than 45,000 clones, roughly 82% observed once, and the top ten hold 3.2%. The CDR3 spans 15 residues. CDR1 and CDR2 (germline): LGHNA, YNFKEQ. V lost 1 base and J 4 bases, leaving 10 bases between the germline ends. There are a few counts of this clone. This specimen consisted of PBMCs, obtained around atezolizumab (anti-PD-L1) treatment. The chain carries TRBV4-2 and TRBJ1-4; no clear D. The sequence derives from a man between 65 and 85 years old with urothelial cancer. The CDR3 DNA reads as TGTGCCAGCAGCCAAGCCCCCGCGAGTAATGAAAAACTGTTTTTT. It specifies CASSQAPASNEKLFF.